These 10 T cell receptor beta chains were all obtained from the same sample, sequenced in a study of regulatory T cells in long-lasting Graves disease. As to time point: persistent/refractory GD, antithyroid drugs over 5 years with positive TRAb. PBMCs provided the RNA from which the TCR library was made. HTBI primers from iRepertoire and Arm-PCR of CDR3 regions yielded the TCR beta libraries. MiXCR, run by TCRdb on the multiplex PCR reads, gives a single entry per CDR3 protein. In the table there are some 430,000 distinct CDR3 sequences, about 22% of which are singletons. The sequenced sample was peripheral blood mononuclear cells (PBMCs), obtained when the disease was refractory, from a patient treated with antithyroid drugs. The receptor source for this set is a female donor with Graves disease.

There are many counts of this clonotype. The chain joins TRBV29-1 to TRBJ2-7; 9 nucleotides line up with TRBD1. There are 14 residues in the CDR3. The germline V gene has CDR1 SQVTM and CDR2 ANQGSEA. V dropped 1 base and J dropped 5; count of bases not matched to a gene: 6. In DNA, the CDR3 is TGCAGCGTTGAAGGTGGGACAGGGTTCGACGAGCAGTACTTC. Translating gives CSVEGGTGFDEQYF.

A remark on this clonotype: A much larger clone sits a single nucleotide away, making a read error possible. The chain has TRBV6-9 and TRBJ2-1, with D maybe TRBD2 (5 bases). The CDR3 runs 16 residues. Germline CDR1 reads MNHGY; CDR2 reads SVAAGI. CDR3 residues: CASGHDPGGAYNEQFF. The CDR3 coding sequence is TGCGCCAGCGGTCACGACCCAGGTGGGGCCTACAATGAGCAGTTCTTC.

This chain uses TRBV28 with TRBJ1-1; a weak D match, TRBD1 (6 bases). V dropped 4 bases and J dropped 4 bases, with 13 bases sitting between them. Germline CDR1 MDHEN, CDR2 SYDVKM. There are 14 residues in the CDR3. Here the CDR3 DNA reads TGTGCCAGCAGTTGGAGTGACAGGAGCACTGAAGCTTTCTTT. This sequence encodes CASSWSDRSTEAFF.

This clonotype was seen many times. The V and J genes are TRBV28 and TRBJ1-1, with D possibly TRBD1 on 6 matching bases. From germline, CDR1 is MDHEN and CDR2 SYDVKM. Trimming pared 8 bases from V and 5 bases from J, leaving 18 bases between. The CDR3 has 14 amino acids. CDR3 DNA: TGTGCCAGCGGGGGGCCAGGGGAGTATACTGAAGCTTTCTTT. Translation: CASGGPGEYTEAFF.

A few counts support this clonotype. This chain joins TRBV4-1 and TRBJ2-3; 7 bases agree with TRBD1. Germline assignment: CDR1 MGHRA and CDR2 YSYEKL. The V segment lost 0 bases and the J segment 6 bases; nucleotides outside the gene matches: 12. The CDR3 is 17 amino acids. Here the CDR3 reads CASSQDMTGLGSDTQYF. DNA for the CDR3: TGCGCCAGCAGCCAAGATATGACAGGGTTGGGTTCGGATACGCAGTATTTT.

This clonotype was detected many times. The chain combines TRBV12-3 or TRBV12-4 with TRBJ2-7, with D perhaps given as TRBD1 or TRBD2 (5 bases each). V dropped 8 bases and J dropped 2 bases, with 22 bases sitting between them. The CDR3 is 16 amino acids. CDR3 nucleotide sequence: TGTGCCAGCGGGCTACCCCAGGGAGATAACACCTACGAGCAGTACTTC. Its translation is CASGLPQGDNTYEQYF.

This clonotype was counted ten times or more. This CDR3 reads CAIRDHGFETQYF. The CDR3 DNA follows: TGTGCCATCCGGGATCACGGCTTCGAGACCCAGTACTTC. V and J are TRBV10-3 and TRBJ2-5; tentative D call: TRBD2 (5 bases). The CDR3 has 13 amino acids. Germline V gene sequence: CDR1 ENHRY, CDR2 SYGVKD. Trimming stripped 8 bases from V and 5 bases from J, with 15 bases between.

In this sample, this clonotype turned up a few times. The V and J genes are TRBV12-3 or TRBV12-4 and TRBJ2-7; 10 bases match TRBD2. This CDR3 has 19 residues. Germline trimming cut 5 bases from V and 5 bases from J; bases unmatched to any gene: 21. The CDR3 sequence: CASSPPGTSALFGVHEQYF. The DNA for the CDR3 is TGTGCCAGCAGTCCCCCCGGGACTAGCGCCCTATTTGGGGTCCACGAGCAGTACTTC.

This clonotype was counted many times. V is TRBV15 and J is TRBJ1-6, with 8 bases fitting TRBD1. Germline V CDR1 and CDR2: LNHNV, YYDKDF (reference sequence). Trimming took 0 bases from V and 7 from J; bases not matched to a gene: 5. CDR3 length: 16 residues. The CDR3 DNA sequence: TGTGCCACCAGCAGAGAGTGGGACAGGTTAAATTCACCCCTCCACTTT. This translates into CATSREWDRLNSPLHF.

There are many counts of this clonotype. The CDR3 sequence: CASRWGTSDSNQPQHF. In nucleotides, the CDR3 is TGTGCCAGCAGATGGGGTACTTCGGATAGCAATCAGCCCCAGCATTTT. The chain uses TRBV2 and TRBJ1-5, with D unclear. The CDR3 spans 16 residues. The V gene lost 6 bases and the J gene lost 0 bases, with 15 bases spanning the gap. Germline V gives CDR1 SNHLY, CDR2 FYNNEI.